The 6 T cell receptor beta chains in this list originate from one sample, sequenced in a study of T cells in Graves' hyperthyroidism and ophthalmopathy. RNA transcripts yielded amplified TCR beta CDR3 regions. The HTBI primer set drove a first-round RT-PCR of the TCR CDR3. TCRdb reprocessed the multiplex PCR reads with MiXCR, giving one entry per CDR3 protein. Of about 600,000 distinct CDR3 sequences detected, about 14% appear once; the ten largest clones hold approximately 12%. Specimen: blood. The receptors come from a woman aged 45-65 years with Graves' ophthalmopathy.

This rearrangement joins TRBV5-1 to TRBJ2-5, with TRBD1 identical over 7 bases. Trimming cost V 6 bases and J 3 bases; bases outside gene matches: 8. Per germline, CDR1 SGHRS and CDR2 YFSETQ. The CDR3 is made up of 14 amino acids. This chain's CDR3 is CASNTRGREETQYF. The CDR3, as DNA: TGCGCCAGCAACACGAGGGGGCGGGAAGAGACCCAGTACTTC. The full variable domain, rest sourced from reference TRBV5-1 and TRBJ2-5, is KAGVTQTPRYLIKTRGQQVTLSCSPISGHRSVSWYQQTPGQGLQFLFEYFSETQRNKGNFPGRFSGRQFSNSRSEMNVSTLELGDSALYLCASNTRGREETQYFGPGTRLLVL.

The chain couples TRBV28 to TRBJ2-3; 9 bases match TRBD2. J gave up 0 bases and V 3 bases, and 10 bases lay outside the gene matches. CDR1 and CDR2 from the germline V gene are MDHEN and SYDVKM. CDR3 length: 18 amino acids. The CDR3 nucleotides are TGTGCCAGCAGTTTTTTGGGTAGCGGGAGCCCGAGCACAGATACGCAGTATTTT. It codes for CASSFLGSGSPSTDTQYF.

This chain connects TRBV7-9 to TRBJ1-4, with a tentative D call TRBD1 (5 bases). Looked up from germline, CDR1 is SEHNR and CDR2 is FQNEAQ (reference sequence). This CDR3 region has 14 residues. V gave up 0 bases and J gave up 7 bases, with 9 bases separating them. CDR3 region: CASSLALRGEKLFF. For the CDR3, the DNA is TGTGCCAGCAGCTTAGCCCTGAGGGGTGAAAAACTGTTTTTT.

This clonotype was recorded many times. The CDR3 DNA is TGTGCCAGCAGTCGCGGACTAGCCAACGAGCAGTACTTC. This sequence encodes CASSRGLANEQYF. The chain combines TRBV27 with TRBJ2-7; 8 positions match TRBD2. Losses at the gene ends were 5 bases for V and 5 bases for J; bases not matched to a gene: 5. Germline lookup yields CDR1 MNHEY and CDR2 SMNVEV (reference sequence). This CDR3 comprises 13 residues.

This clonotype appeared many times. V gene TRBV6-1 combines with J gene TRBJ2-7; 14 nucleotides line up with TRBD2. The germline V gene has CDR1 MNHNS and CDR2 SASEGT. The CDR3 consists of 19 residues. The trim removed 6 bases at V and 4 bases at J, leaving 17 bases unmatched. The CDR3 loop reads CASRPKGGRGLAGVYEQYF. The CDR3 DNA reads TGTGCCAGCAGACCCAAGGGAGGGAGGGGACTAGCGGGAGTTTACGAGCAGTACTTC.

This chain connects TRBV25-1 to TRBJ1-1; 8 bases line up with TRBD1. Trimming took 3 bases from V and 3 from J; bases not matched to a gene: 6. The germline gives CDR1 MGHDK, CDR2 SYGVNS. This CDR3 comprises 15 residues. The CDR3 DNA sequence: TGTGCCAGCAGTGACCCAACAGGGGGGGACACTGAAGCTTTCTTT. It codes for CASSDPTGGDTEAFF.